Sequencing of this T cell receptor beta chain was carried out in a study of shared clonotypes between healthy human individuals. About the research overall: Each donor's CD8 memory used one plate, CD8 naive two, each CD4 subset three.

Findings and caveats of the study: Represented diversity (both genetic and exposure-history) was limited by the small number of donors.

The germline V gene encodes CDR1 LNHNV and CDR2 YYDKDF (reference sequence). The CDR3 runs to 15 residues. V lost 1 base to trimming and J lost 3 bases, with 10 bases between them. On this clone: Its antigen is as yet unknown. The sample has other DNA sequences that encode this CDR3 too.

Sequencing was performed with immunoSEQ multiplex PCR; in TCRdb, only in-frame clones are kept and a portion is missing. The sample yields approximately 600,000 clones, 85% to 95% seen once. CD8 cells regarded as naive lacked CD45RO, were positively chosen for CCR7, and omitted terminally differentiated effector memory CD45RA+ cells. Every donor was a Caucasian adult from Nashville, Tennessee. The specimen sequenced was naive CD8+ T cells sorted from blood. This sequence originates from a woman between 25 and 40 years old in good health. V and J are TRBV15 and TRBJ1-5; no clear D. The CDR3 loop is CATSRAGESNQPQHF. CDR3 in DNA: TGTGCCACCAGCAGAGCCGGGGAGTCCAATCAGCCCCAGCATTTT.